These 28 T cell receptor beta chains share one sample of origin, sequenced in a study of OX40 agonist ivuxolimab in advanced cancers. Using immunoSEQ multiplex PCR, the repertoire was profiled, and TCRdb retains in-frame clones only, with some absent. The sample yields approximately 120,000 clones, 85% to 95% seen once. The specimen comprised CD4+ or CD8+ T cells sorted from blood, sampled in a trial of the OX40 agonist ivuxolimab. Receptors were obtained from an adult with an advanced solid tumor such as melanoma, head and neck, liver or kidney cancer.

The J gene is TRBJ2-6, the V gene TRBV19, with a tentative D call TRBD2 (7 bases). The germline V and J ends were trimmed by 3 bases and 2 bases, with 17 bases remaining between them. The V gene's germline CDR1 is LNHDA and CDR2 SQIVND (reference sequence). The CDR3 runs 18 residues. CDR3 amino acids: CASSMAGAEATGANVLTF. The CDR3 DNA reads TGTGCCAGTAGTATGGCGGGGGCAGAGGCTACTGGGGCCAACGTCCTGACTTTC.

This sequence joins TRBV4-1 and TRBJ1-1; D is uncertain. Germline V gives CDR1 MGHRA, CDR2 YSYEKL. The CDR3 is made up of 15 amino acids. The V end lost 1 base, the J end lost 0 bases, and 9 bases lay between the germline ends. The CDR3 loop reads CASSQGQTLNTEAFF. The DNA of the CDR3 is TGCGCCAGCAGCCAAGGCCAAACATTGAACACTGAAGCTTTCTTT.

CDR3 sequence: CASSYETLSVEAFF. CDR3 nucleotide sequence: TGTGCCAGCAGTTACGAAACATTGTCCGTTGAAGCTTTCTTT. The rearrangement uses TRBV6-6 and TRBJ1-1; D unclear. Trimming removed 2 bases at V and 7 bases at J, with 14 bases between. Germline CDR1 reads MNHNY; CDR2 reads SVGAGI (reference sequence). The CDR3 length is 14 residues.

The chain is built from TRBV4-1 and TRBJ1-5; D is perhaps TRBD1 (5 bases). Germline values: CDR1 MGHRA, CDR2 YSYEKL. V was pared by 0 bases and J by 6 bases, with 12 bases between. The CDR3 totals 15 residues. DNA of the CDR3: TGCGCCAGCAGCCAAGAACGGGCAGGGCCTCAGCCCCAGCATTTT. It codes for CASSQERAGPQPQHF.

This rearrangement joins TRBV9 to TRBJ2-2, with TRBD1 identical over 12 bases. V shed 4 bases, J shed 6 bases, and the junction held 16 bases outside the gene matches. Looked up from germline, CDR1 is SGDLS and CDR2 is YYNGEE. This CDR3 comprises 19 residues. CDR3 bases: TGTGCCAGCAGCATCCGACCCGGGACAGGGGGCGGGGGAGCCGGGGAGCTGTTTTTT. It encodes CASSIRPGTGGGGAGELFF. The whole variable domain, filled in from reference TRBV9 and TRBJ2-2, reads DSGVTQTPKHLITATGQRVTLRCSPRSGDLSVYWYQQSLDQGLQFLIQYYNGEERAKGNILERFSAQQFPDLHSELNLSSLELGDSALYFCASSIRPGTGGGGAGELFFGEGSRLTVL.

This chain links TRBV18 with TRBJ1-5; TRBD1 matches 7 bases. CDR3 length: 14 residues. With V trimmed by 3 bases and J by 5 bases, 4 bases remained unmatched. CDR1 and CDR2 (germline): KGHSH, LQKENI. CDR3 sequence (DNA): TGTGCCAGCTCACCTACAGGGGATTATCAGCCCCAGCATTTT. Translation: CASSPTGDYQPQHF.

In DNA, the CDR3 is TGTGCCATCAACCAGGACAGGGCCGGGGGCTACACCTTC. It is translated as CAINQDRAGGYTF. The chain is built from TRBV10-3 and TRBJ1-2, with 8 bases that match TRBD1. CDR3 length equals 13 residues. Germline assignment: CDR1 ENHRY and CDR2 SYGVKD. The V and J ends lost 7 bases and 8 bases, in that order; junction bases with no gene match: 9.

The gene calls are TRBV28 and TRBJ1-4, with D possibly matching TRBD1 (5 bases). Germline V gene sequence: CDR1 MDHEN, CDR2 SYDVKM. Deletions cut 7 bases from V and 13 bases from J, with 19 bases between. The CDR3 contains 13 residues. The CDR3 reads CASTTDTTSLLFF. CDR3 in DNA: TGTGCCAGCACGACGGACACAACCAGCCTACTGTTTTTT.

The gene calls are TRBV7-2 and TRBJ1-1; no definite D call. Germline CDR1 and CDR2: SGHTA and FQGNSA. This CDR3 has 12 residues. The V gene lost 1 base and the J gene lost 5 bases, with 5 bases spanning the gap. The CDR3 here is CASSLVRTEAFF. The CDR3 DNA sequence: TGTGCCAGCAGCTTAGTCAGGACTGAAGCTTTCTTT.

The chain links TRBV9 to TRBJ2-5; D not resolved. Germline V gene lookup returns CDR1 SGDLS and CDR2 YYNGEE. This CDR3 has 12 amino acids. Trimming stripped 7 bases from V and 5 bases from J, with 12 bases between. CDR3 protein: CASSRGVETQYF. The CDR3 DNA reads as TGTGCCAGCTCCCGAGGCGTTGAGACCCAGTACTTC.

The V and J genes are TRBV7-2 and TRBJ2-5, with D possibly TRBD2 on 5 matching bases. This CDR3 has 15 residues. Germline values: CDR1 SGHTA, CDR2 FQGNSA. Trimming took off 6 bases at V and 3 bases at J, with 17 bases between the two ends. The CDR3 DNA reads as TGTGCCAGCAGTTTTCTCCCTAGCACGAAAGAGACCCAGTACTTC. Residues: CASSFLPSTKETQYF.

The V and J genes are TRBV11-2 and TRBJ1-6, with D hard to call. Per germline, CDR1 SGHAT and CDR2 FQNNGV. Trimming pared 0 bases from V and 10 bases from J, leaving 10 bases between. The CDR3 runs 14 residues. CDR3 protein: CASSLDPGLSPLHF. The CDR3 region has the DNA TGTGCCAGCAGCTTAGATCCGGGCCTCTCACCCCTCCACTTT.

This clone appeared once. Written as DNA, the CDR3 is TGTGCCAGCTCACCACCGCGGGCGAGCTCTGGAAACACCATATATTTT. It translates to CASSPPRASSGNTIYF. The genes are TRBV18 and TRBJ1-3; D is undetermined. This CDR3 contains 16 residues. Germline CDR1 is KGHSH and CDR2 is LQKENI. V lost 0 bases, J lost 0 bases, and 9 bases lay in between.

This rearrangement joins TRBV5-6 to TRBJ1-1, with a possible D match to TRBD1 (6 bases). The length of the CDR3 is 15 residues. Trimming took off 2 bases at V and 6 bases at J, with 17 bases between the two ends. CDR1 SGHDT and CDR2 YYEEEE come from the germline V gene. CDR3 region: CASSLVSGRGPEAFF. For the CDR3, the DNA is TGTGCCAGCAGCTTAGTGTCGGGCAGGGGCCCTGAAGCTTTCTTT.

This rearrangement joins TRBV5-1 to TRBJ2-1; a weak D match, TRBD2 (5 bases). The CDR3 totals 15 residues. The germline gives CDR1 SGHRS, CDR2 YFSETQ. V lost 0 bases and J 2 bases, leaving 9 bases between the germline ends. The CDR3 DNA is TGCGCCAGCAGCTTGGCTGGGGAGACCTACAATGAGCAGTTCTTC. Translated, it gives CASSLAGETYNEQFF.

This chain links TRBV4-2 with TRBJ1-5; D ambiguous. This CDR3 spans 16 amino acids. CDR1 and CDR2 (germline): LGHNA, YNFKEQ. The V end lost 0 bases, the J end lost 2 bases, and 11 bases lay between the germline ends. Written as DNA, the CDR3 is TGTGCCAGCAGCCAAGAAATCGGTGACGGCAATCAGCCCCAGCATTTT. Amino acid sequence: CASSQEIGDGNQPQHF.

The rearrangement links TRBV28 to TRBJ2-7; D is tentatively TRBD1 or TRBD2 (5 bases each). The CDR3 contains 12 residues. Trimming took 6 bases from V and 6 from J, leaving 12 bases between them. Looked up from germline, CDR1 is MDHEN and CDR2 is SYDVKM. The CDR3 DNA follows: TGTGCCAGCAGGACGCCTGGGGGCGAGCAGTACTTC. It codes for CASRTPGGEQYF.

The V gene is TRBV28, the J gene TRBJ2-7, with TRBD1 identical over 10 bases. CDR3 size: 17 residues. CDR1 and CDR2 from the germline V gene are MDHEN and SYDVKM. Unmatched junction bases numbered 14, after V lost 5 bases and J lost 4 bases. The CDR3 region is CASSPFTGTGVGYEQYF. CDR3 nucleotide sequence: TGTGCCAGCAGTCCGTTTACCGGGACAGGGGTTGGATACGAGCAGTACTTC.

The genes are TRBV5-1 and TRBJ2-3, with 12 nucleotides matching TRBD1. CDR3 length equals 15 residues. The V gene's germline CDR1 is SGHRS and CDR2 YFSETQ. V gave up 2 bases and J gave up 5 bases; unmatched junction bases: 3. CDR3 DNA: TGCGCCAGCAGCTTTGGGACAGGGGGCATAGATACGCAGTATTTT. It codes for CASSFGTGGIDTQYF.

The chain couples TRBV5-1 to TRBJ2-2; D is perhaps TRBD2 (6 bases). Trimming took off 0 bases at V and 4 bases at J, with 10 bases between the two ends. This CDR3 has 15 amino acids. Germline CDR1 is SGHRS and CDR2 is YFSETQ. In DNA, the CDR3 is TGCGCCAGCAGCTTGGGGTTCGGGGGCACCGGGGAGCTGTTTTTT. It specifies CASSLGFGGTGELFF. The full variable domain, its missing parts supplied by reference TRBV5-1 and TRBJ2-2, is KAGVTQTPRYLIKTRGQQVTLSCSPISGHRSVSWYQQTPGQGLQFLFEYFSETQRNKGNFPGRFSGRQFSNSRSEMNVSTLELGDSALYLCASSLGFGGTGELFFGEGSRLTVL.

V and J are TRBV25-1 and TRBJ1-1, with D tentatively TRBD1 (5 bases). From germline, CDR1 is MGHDK and CDR2 SYGVNS. Trimming removed 6 bases at V and 5 bases at J, with 19 bases between. This CDR3 has 15 amino acids. The chain's CDR3 is CASSPPGVLRTEAFF. The CDR3 region has the DNA TGTGCCAGCAGCCCCCCGGGGGTTCTGAGGACTGAAGCTTTCTTT.

The chain recombines TRBV19 with TRBJ1-5; tentatively, D is TRBD1 (6 bases). Trimming left V 4 bases short and J 2 bases short, with 15 bases between. The CDR3 length is 16 residues. Germline CDR1 and CDR2: LNHDA and SQIVND (reference sequence). The DNA of the CDR3 is TGTGCCAGTAGTACCCCAGGGGAGGAGGGCAATCAGCCCCAGCATTTT. Translation: CASSTPGEEGNQPQHF.

The rearrangement uses TRBV7-2 and TRBJ1-5, with 7 nucleotides matching TRBD1. From germline, CDR1 is SGHTA and CDR2 FQGNSA. V was clipped by 3 bases and J by 0 bases; unmatched bases: 5. CDR3 length: 16 residues. CDR3 sequence: CASSLGDSNSNQPQHF. The CDR3 DNA reads as TGTGCCAGCAGCTTGGGGGACAGCAATAGCAATCAGCCCCAGCATTTT.

This clone was recorded only once. V gene TRBV7-6 combines with J gene TRBJ2-3, with no clear D. This CDR3 has 12 residues. Germline V gene lookup returns CDR1 SGHVS and CDR2 FNYEAQ. V shed 0 bases and J shed 6 bases, with 4 bases lying between them. The CDR3 loop reads CASSLASDTQYF. Here the CDR3 DNA reads TGTGCCAGCAGCTTAGCGAGTGATACGCAGTATTTT.

This clone was recorded only once. The rearrangement links TRBV11-2 to TRBJ2-2, with D tentatively TRBD2 (5 bases). Germline V gene lookup returns CDR1 SGHAT and CDR2 FQNNGV. The CDR3 is 15 amino acids. The V gene lost 5 bases and the J gene lost 5 bases, with 15 bases spanning the gap. The CDR3 DNA reads TGTGCCAGCAGCCCTCGGGATCGGGCTACCGGGGAGCTGTTTTTT. Protein product: CASSPRDRATGELFF.

V and J are TRBV9 and TRBJ1-1; D unresolved. V was clipped by 0 bases and J by 4 bases, with 13 bases between them. Germline lookup yields CDR1 SGDLS and CDR2 YYNGEE. CDR3 length: 15 residues. The CDR3 here is CASSVVAAPGTEAFF. The CDR3 coding sequence is TGTGCCAGCAGCGTAGTGGCCGCCCCGGGCACTGAAGCTTTCTTT.

This sequence joins TRBV5-1 and TRBJ2-2; D unclear. V lost 1 base, J lost 0 bases, and 7 bases lay in between. Germline lookup yields CDR1 SGHRS and CDR2 YFSETQ. The CDR3 contains 15 residues. The CDR3 protein is CASSLIPTNTGELFF. DNA of the CDR3: TGCGCCAGCAGCTTGATTCCCACGAACACCGGGGAGCTGTTTTTT.

The rearrangement joins TRBV7-9 to TRBJ2-5, with D perhaps matching TRBD2 (6 bases). The CDR3 covers 13 residues. V was shortened by 2 bases and J by 7 bases, with 11 bases between the two germline ends. CDR1 and CDR2 (germline): SEHNR, FQNEAQ (reference sequence). CDR3 DNA: TGTGCCAGCAGCTTAAGCCAGGGAGGGACCCAGTACTTC. It specifies CASSLSQGGTQYF. Looking up the rest from reference TRBV7-9 and TRBJ2-5 gives the full variable domain: DTGVSQNPRHKITKRGQNVTFRCDPISEHNRLYWYRQTLGQGPEFLTYFQNEAQLEKSRLLSDRFSAERPKGSFSTLEIQRTEQGDSAMYLCASSLSQGGTQYFGPGTRLLVL.